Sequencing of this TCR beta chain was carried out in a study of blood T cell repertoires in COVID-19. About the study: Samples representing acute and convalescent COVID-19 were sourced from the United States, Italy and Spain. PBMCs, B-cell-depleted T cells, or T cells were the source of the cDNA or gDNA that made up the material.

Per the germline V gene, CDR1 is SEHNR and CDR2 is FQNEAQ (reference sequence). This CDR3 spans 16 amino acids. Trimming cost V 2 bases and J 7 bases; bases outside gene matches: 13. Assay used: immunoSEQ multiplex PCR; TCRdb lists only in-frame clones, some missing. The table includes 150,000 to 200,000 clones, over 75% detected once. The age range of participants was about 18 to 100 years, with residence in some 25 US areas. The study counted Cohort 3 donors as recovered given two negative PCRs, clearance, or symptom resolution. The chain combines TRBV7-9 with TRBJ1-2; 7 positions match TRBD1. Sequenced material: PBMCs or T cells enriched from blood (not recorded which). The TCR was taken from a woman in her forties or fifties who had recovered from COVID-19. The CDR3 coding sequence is TGTGCCAGCAGCTTACCCTCCGGGGGACAGAAAGGTGGCTACACCTTC. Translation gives CASSLPSGGQKGGYTF.